This T cell receptor beta chain derives from a study of CD8+ T cells in alopecia areata. Investigators isolated RNA and reverse transcribed it into cDNA to act as the sequencing template. Using immunoSEQ multiplex PCR, the repertoire was profiled, and TCRdb retains in-frame clones only, with some absent. The sample has some 95,000 clones; around 44% are singletons. The study team obtained lesional scalp punch biopsies and peripheral blood from alopecia areata patients. The researchers isolated CD4+ and CD8+ T cells from PBMCs by sorting. Material for sequencing was CD4+ T cells sorted from blood. The receptor's source is a human donor with alopecia areata.

CDR3: CSAVGLGPNSPLHF. The CDR3 DNA is TGCAGCGCCGTGGGATTGGGGCCGAATTCACCCCTCCACTTT. The rearrangement links TRBV29-1 to TRBJ1-6, with a possible D match to TRBD1 (5 bases). This CDR3 contains 14 residues. Germline-derived CDR1 and CDR2 are SQVTM and ANQGSEA. The ends were cut back, 7 bases at V and 7 bases at J, with 17 bases in the middle.